A single TCR beta chain is shown here with its context. The CDR3 sequence is 15 residues long. V shed 5 bases and J 2 bases; nucleotides not matched to a gene: 6. CDR1 is MNHEY and CDR2 is SVGAGI in the germline V gene. This specimen belongs to a study of blood T cell repertoires in COVID-19. The wider study: T cells, B-cell-depleted T cells, or PBMCs provided the cDNA or gDNA that served as material.

Original handling: Nucleated cell number was recorded as an estimate derived from reference gene primer amplification. The method was immunoSEQ multiplex PCR; TCRdb's version includes in-frame clones alone and lacks a portion of them. V, J and clone size were drawn from that table, and D and trimming were deduced from the DNA. This sample has around 280,000 clones, with roughly 89% found just once. The chain combines TRBV6-5 with TRBJ2-1, with 7 bases matching TRBD1. Sequenced material: PBMCs or T cells enriched from blood (not recorded which). This TCR came from a woman aged 40-49 years who had recovered from COVID-19. CDR3 DNA: TGTGCCAGCAGTATCTCGACAGGGCCCTACAATGAGCAGTTCTTC. Translation: CASSISTGPYNEQFF.